This TCR beta chain was retrieved from a study of T cell responses to AZD1222 COVID-19 vaccine. The CDR3 consists of 15 residues. V trimming: 6 bases; J trimming: 3 bases; junction bases outside the gene matches: 8. Germline CDR1 and CDR2: SGHAT and FQNNGV. General study points: The study sampled repertoires only after the peak T cell response. Baseline seropositivity characterized only six or seven AZD1222 recipients. Unmutated variant regions are reportedly the target of nearly half of TCRs that are spike-specific.

This clone has a single count. Its antigen remains unidentified. Data came from immunoSEQ multiplex PCR; TCRdb stores just in-frame clones and leaves some out. The repertoire holds around 92,000 clones, under 90% seen once, with roughly 10% in the top ten. The chain recombines TRBV11-2 with TRBJ1-1; 9 nucleotides line up with TRBD1. The TCR sequence derives from an adult in good health. This material consisted of peripheral blood, taken on day 0 of AZD1222 vaccination. The CDR3 region is CASRIWGQGDTEAFF. The CDR3 DNA reads as TGTGCCAGCAGGATTTGGGGACAGGGCGACACTGAAGCTTTCTTT.